Below, 2 T cell receptor beta chains from the same sample are listed, as sequenced in a study of neurological immune-mediated disorders. TCRdb recomputed calls from the 5' RACE reads with MiXCR, one row per CDR3 protein. This sample has about 78,000 distinct CDR3 sequences, with approximately 5% found just once. The sequenced sample consisted of PBMCs. The receptors come from a woman under 40 with multiple sclerosis.

The table lists this clonotype with many counts. CDR3 coding DNA: TGTGCCAGCAGCCCGGACTCGCGGGAGCAGTACTTC. Translation: CASSPDSREQYF. The chain couples TRBV3-1 to TRBJ2-7; tentative D call: TRBD2 (5 bases). The CDR3 spans 12 residues. Germline V gene data show CDR1 as LGHDT and CDR2 as YNNKEL (reference sequence). V lost 4 bases and J lost 7, with 11 bases in between.

The chain employs TRBV5-5 and TRBJ2-2; D is ambiguous. This CDR3 is built from 13 residues. Trimming left V 0 bases short and J 5 bases short, with 5 bases between. Looked up from germline, CDR1 is SGHKS and CDR2 is YYEKEE (reference sequence). In DNA, the CDR3 is TGTGCCAGCAGCTTGGACAGTACCGGGGAGCTGTTTTTT. Residues: CASSLDSTGELFF.